This is a list of T cell receptor beta chains from one sample in a study of cytomegalovirus exposure and HLA in healthy donors. Sequencing used immunoSEQ multiplex PCR; TCRdb keeps in-frame clones, though not all of them. The table has 85,000 to 100,000 clones, 64% seen once. Sequenced sample: PBMCs. Receptors originate from a man in his sixties in good health and CMV-seronegative. Each CDR3 is given with its conserved first and last residue. The order of the fields is clone size, J gene, CDR3 length, V gene, D gene, CDR3 protein, CDR3 DNA. D genes are given only for firm matches. Expanded clones get a size class; other rows say once, few or many, or leave the size out.

few,TRBJ1-1,13,TRBV27,.,CASSYDRRYEAFF,TGTGCCAGCAGTTACGATAGGAGGTATGAAGCTTTCTTT
.,TRBJ2-5,14,TRBV9,.,CASSADRQQETQYF,TGTGCCAGCAGCGCCGACAGACAACAAGAGACCCAGTACTTC
.,TRBJ2-2,18,TRBV9,.,CASSVEVTGLTYTGELFF,TGTGCCAGCAGCGTAGAAGTTACAGGCCTAACATACACCGGGGAGCTGTTTTTT
once,TRBJ1-3,13,TRBV29-1,TRBD1,CSALTGNGNTIYF,TGCAGCGCCTTGACAGGGAATGGAAACACCATATATTTT
once,TRBJ2-2,15,TRBV19,.,CASSITRAYTGELFF,TGTGCCAGTAGTATCACCAGGGCTTACACCGGGGAGCTGTTTTTT
.,TRBJ2-7,12,TRBV2,.,CASRPELYEQYF,TGTGCCAGCAGACCCGAGCTCTACGAGCAGTACTTC
.,TRBJ1-1,16,TRBV19,.,CASSIVVRVRYTEAFF,TGTGCCAGTAGTATAGTAGTGAGGGTTAGGTACACTGAAGCTTTCTTT
.,TRBJ1-5,12,TRBV28,.,CASDTGYQPQHF,TGTGCCAGCGATACAGGGTATCAGCCCCAGCATTTT
.,TRBJ1-3,12,TRBV29-1,.,CSVVSFRNTIYF,TGCAGCGTTGTTTCCTTCCGAAACACCATATATTTT
.,TRBJ1-2,11,TRBV19,.,CASSIGSGYTF,TGTGCCAGTAGTATCGGGAGTGGCTACACCTTC
.,TRBJ1-5,15,TRBV4-1,TRBD1,CASSQATGAGQPQHF,TGCGCCAGCAGCCAGGCGACAGGGGCGGGTCAGCCCCAGCATTTT
.,TRBJ2-5,15,TRBV15,.,CATSRGGPRRETQYF,TGTGCCACCAGCAGGGGGGGGCCTCGGAGAGAGACCCAGTACTTC
few,TRBJ2-5,16,TRBV6-6,TRBD1,CASSAGTGLFQETQYF,TGTGCCAGCAGTGCCGGGACAGGGTTATTCCAAGAGACCCAGTACTTC
many,TRBJ2-7,13,TRBV7-3,.,CASSPPLSYEQYF,TGTGCCAGCAGCCCCCCCCTCTCCTACGAGCAGTACTTC
.,TRBJ1-2,13,TRBV7-3,.,CASSVTGNYGYTF,TGTGCCAGCAGCGTTACAGGGAACTATGGCTACACCTTC